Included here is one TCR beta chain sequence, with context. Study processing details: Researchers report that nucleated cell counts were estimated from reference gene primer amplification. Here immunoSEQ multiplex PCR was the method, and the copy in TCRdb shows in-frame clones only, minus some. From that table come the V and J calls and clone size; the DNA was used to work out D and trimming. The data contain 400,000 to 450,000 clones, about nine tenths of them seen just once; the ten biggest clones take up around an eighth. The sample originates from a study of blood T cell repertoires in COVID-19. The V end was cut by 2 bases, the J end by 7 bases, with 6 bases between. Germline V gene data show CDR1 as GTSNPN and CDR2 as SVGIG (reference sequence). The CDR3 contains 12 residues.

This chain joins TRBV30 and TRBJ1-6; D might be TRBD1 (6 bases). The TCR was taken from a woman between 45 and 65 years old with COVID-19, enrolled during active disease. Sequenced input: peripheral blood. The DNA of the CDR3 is TGTGCCTGGAGTAGGGGGAATTCACCCCTCCACTTT. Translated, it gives CAWSRGNSPLHF. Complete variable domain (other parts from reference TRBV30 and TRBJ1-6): SQTIHQWPATLVQPVGSPLSLECTVEGTSNPNLYWYRQAAGRGLQLLFYSVGIGQISSEVPQNLSASRPQDRQFILSSKKLLLSDSGFYLCAWSRGNSPLHFGNGTRLTVT.